The 10 T cell receptor beta chains reported below all come from one sample, sequenced in a study of control samples from healthy donors and cancer patients. This table comes from immunoSEQ multiplex PCR, and its TCRdb copy is limited to in-frame clones, with some not included. The repertoire holds about 98,000 clones, 79% seen once, with roughly a tenth in the top ten. Sequenced material: blood. The receptors here all came from a woman aged 25 to 45 in good health.

The chain joins TRBV11-3 to TRBJ1-1, with D hard to call. Germline CDR1 and CDR2: SGHNT and YENEEA. V dropped 1 base and J dropped 5 bases, with 14 bases sitting between them. This CDR3 comprises 15 residues. The CDR3 spells CASSLGLHDRTEAFF. The CDR3 DNA is TGTGCCAGCAGCTTAGGGTTACATGATAGGACTGAAGCTTTCTTT.

The rearrangement links TRBV5-4 to TRBJ2-4; 9 bases agree with TRBD1. CDR1 and CDR2 from the germline V gene are SGHNT and YYREEE (reference sequence). Losses at the gene ends were 1 base for V and 0 bases for J; bases not matched to a gene: 2. This CDR3 comprises 16 residues. CDR3 DNA sequence: TGTGCCAGCAGCTTGACAGGGGGCATAGCCAAAAACATTCAGTACTTC. As protein: CASSLTGGIAKNIQYF.

The rearrangement uses TRBV19 and TRBJ2-5; 9 nucleotides agree with TRBD2. V lost 3 bases, J lost 0 bases, and 5 bases stayed unmatched. CDR1 is LNHDA and CDR2 is SQIVND in the germline V gene (reference sequence). CDR3 length: 16 amino acids. CDR3 sequence: CASSIRAGGNQETQYF. CDR3 coding DNA: TGTGCCAGTAGTATTAGAGCGGGGGGTAACCAAGAGACCCAGTACTTC.

This chain joins TRBV5-8 and TRBJ1-2, with TRBD1 identical over 8 bases. Per the germline V gene, CDR1 is SGHTS and CDR2 is YDEGEE. The V and J ends lost 2 bases and 8 bases, in that order; junction bases with no gene match: 8. This CDR3 is built from 14 residues. This CDR3 reads CASSLLRTGSGYTF. In DNA, the CDR3 is TGTGCCAGCAGCTTACTCCGGACAGGGTCAGGCTACACCTTC.

This chain connects TRBV19 to TRBJ1-1; 12 nucleotides align to TRBD1. Germline assignment: CDR1 LNHDA and CDR2 SQIVND (reference sequence). With 5 bases clipped from V and 1 base from J, the junction kept 8 bases outside the gene matches. This CDR3 is built from 17 residues. The CDR3 bases are TGTGCCAGTAGTCCTGGGGACAGGGGGCGAGGGAACACTGAAGCTTTCTTT. It translates to CASSPGDRGRGNTEAFF.

In this sample, this clone turned up once. This chain links TRBV10-2 with TRBJ2-3, with TRBD2 identical over 9 bases. With V trimmed by 7 bases and J by 5 bases, 7 bases remained unmatched. This CDR3 spans 14 amino acids. Germline values: CDR1 WSHSY, CDR2 SAAADI. CDR3 protein: CASNGGGAGDTQYF. The CDR3 coding sequence is TGCGCCAGCAATGGCGGGGGGGCAGGAGATACGCAGTATTTT.

V is TRBV10-3 and J is TRBJ1-1; D possibly corresponds to TRBD1 (6 bases). This CDR3 spans 11 amino acids. The germline gives CDR1 ENHRY, CDR2 SYGVKD. Trimming stripped 8 bases from V and 11 bases from J, with 15 bases between. The CDR3 loop reads CAIREGQWAFF. CDR3 coding DNA: TGTGCCATCCGGGAGGGACAATGGGCTTTCTTT.

This clone showed up just once. The gene calls are TRBV7-2 and TRBJ1-2, with 8 bases lining up with TRBD1. V shed 5 bases and J 4 bases; nucleotides not matched to a gene: 6. CDR1 and CDR2 (germline): SGHTA, FQGNSA. This CDR3 is built from 14 residues. CDR3 protein: CASSAQGGGYGYTF. CDR3 DNA: TGTGCCAGCAGCGCACAGGGGGGCGGCTATGGCTACACCTTC.

This rearrangement joins TRBV7-6 to TRBJ2-3; 11 positions agree with TRBD2. The germline CDR1 and CDR2 sequences are SGHVS and FNYEAQ. CDR3 size: 21 residues. V was pared by 5 bases and J by 5 bases, with 24 bases of the junction left unmatched. The CDR3 sequence is CASSRIYSASGGSVRVDTQYF. CDR3 DNA: TGTGCCAGCAGCCGCATCTATTCGGCTAGCGGGGGGTCGGTGAGGGTAGATACGCAGTATTTT.

V usage is TRBV30 and J usage is TRBJ1-1; D unresolved. CDR3 size: 13 residues. Between the trimmed V and J ends, which lost 2 bases and 6 bases, there was a span of 13 bases. CDR1 is GTSNPN and CDR2 is SVGIG in the germline V gene (reference sequence). The DNA of the CDR3 is TGTGCCTGGAGTCCGGGCGGGCCGGCTGAAGCTTTCTTT. Residues: CAWSPGGPAEAFF.